Below are 12 T cell receptor beta chains sequenced from a single sample in a study of follicular helper T cells after annual influenza vaccination. Time point indicated: 2015-2016 season, 7 days after influenza vaccination. Only in-frame clones appear in the TCRdb table, and some are missing; sequencing was by immunoSEQ multiplex PCR. Found here are about 6,800 clones, around nine tenths of them singletons; the top ten hold approximately 0.69%. The sample here was CXCR5+ CD38- circulating T follicular helper cells from blood, taken 7 days after influenza vaccination. Subset meaning: circulating Tfh, non-naive CD4+CXCR5+PD-1+ (ICOS+CD38+ or ICOS-CD38-). These receptors all stem from an adult who received the influenza vaccine.

This clone was detected once. The V call is TRBV27, the J call TRBJ2-5; 12 bases are a match to TRBD2. V gave up 6 bases and J gave up 3 bases; unmatched junction bases: 11. CDR1 MNHEY and CDR2 SMNVEV come from the germline V gene (reference sequence). CDR3 length: 17 amino acids. CDR3 in amino acids: CASRSGLAGLLEETQYF. The CDR3 DNA is TGTGCCAGCAGATCCGGACTAGCGGGACTGCTGGAAGAGACCCAGTACTTC.

This clone was seen more than once but under ten times. In DNA form, the CDR3 reads TGCGCCAGCAGCCTAAATAGGGGACCCTACGAGCAGTACTTC. Translation: CASSLNRGPYEQYF. The chain has TRBV4-3 and TRBJ2-7; perhaps D is TRBD1 or TRBD2 (5 bases each). The germline V gene encodes CDR1 LGHNA and CDR2 YSLEER. The V end was cut by 4 bases, the J end by 2 bases, with 12 bases between. The CDR3 spans 14 residues.

The chain has TRBV4-1 and TRBJ1-5, with unresolved D. This CDR3 comprises 14 residues. CDR1 is MGHRA, CDR2 YSYEKL, per germline. Trimming took 1 base from V and 5 from J, leaving 9 bases between them. CDR3 DNA: TGCGCCAGCAGCCAAGTTTTCGGGGATCAGCCCCAGCATTTT. Its translation is CASSQVFGDQPQHF.

The chain uses TRBV7-3 and TRBJ1-1, with 7 positions matching TRBD1. V lost 5 bases and J lost 3; bases outside the gene matches: 3. The CDR3 has 13 residues. In germline, CDR1 is SGHTA, CDR2 FQGTGA. The CDR3: CASSRDSYTEAFF. The CDR3 nucleotides read TGTGCCAGCAGCCGGGACAGTTACACTGAAGCTTTCTTT.

V is TRBV28 and J is TRBJ1-5; 9 positions match TRBD1. Per germline, CDR1 MDHEN and CDR2 SYDVKM. There are 15 residues in the CDR3. The ends lost 3 bases at V and 5 bases at J; junction bases unmatched: 5. The CDR3 DNA sequence: TGTGCCAGCAGTTTCCCGACAGGGGGGCATCAGCCCCAGCATTTT. It is translated as CASSFPTGGHQPQHF.

This chain connects TRBV4-3 to TRBJ1-4, with D possibly being TRBD1 (6 bases). Between the trimmed V and J ends, which lost 0 bases and 5 bases, there was a span of 10 bases. CDR3 length: 15 residues. From germline, CDR1 is LGHNA and CDR2 YSLEER. For the CDR3, the DNA is TGCGCCAGCAGCCAAGACTGGCAGGGGAATGAAAAACTGTTTTTT. This codes for CASSQDWQGNEKLFF.

The chain joins TRBV29-1 to TRBJ1-1; TRBD1 agrees at 7 bases. Germline V lookup: CDR1 SQVTM, CDR2 ANQGSEA. CDR3 size: 13 residues. The V segment lost 6 bases and the J segment 4 bases; nucleotides outside the gene matches: 8. The CDR3 nucleotides are TGCAGCGTCGCGACAGGGTTCGTCACTGAAGCTTTCTTT. Its translation is CSVATGFVTEAFF.

This clone was detected only a few times. This sequence joins TRBV7-9 and TRBJ1-2; no firm D call. Germline assignment: CDR1 SEHNR and CDR2 FQNEAQ (reference sequence). With 2 bases removed from V and 2 bases from J, the gap between germline ends came to 0 bases. The CDR3 is 11 amino acids. CDR3 loop: CASSLNYGYTF. The CDR3 coding sequence is TGTGCCAGCAGCTTAAACTATGGCTACACCTTC.

This chain connects TRBV4-2 to TRBJ2-1, with a tentative D call TRBD2 (5 bases). V shed 1 base and J shed 3 bases, with 13 bases lying between them. This CDR3 has 16 residues. The germline V gene encodes CDR1 LGHNA and CDR2 YNFKEQ. CDR3 coding DNA: TGTGCCAGCAGCCAAGCGGCCGCTAGCAGCTACAATGAGCAGTTCTTC. This codes for CASSQAAASSYNEQFF.

The V gene is TRBV7-9, the J gene TRBJ1-1; TRBD1 aligns across 8 bases. CDR1 SEHNR and CDR2 FQNEAQ come from the germline V gene (reference sequence). The J segment lost 0 bases and the V segment lost 2 bases, leaving 5 bases of the junction unmatched. The CDR3 length is 16 residues. In DNA, the CDR3 is TGTGCCAGCAGCTTACGCCCACAGGGGGTGAACACTGAAGCTTTCTTT. Residues: CASSLRPQGVNTEAFF.

This clone appeared a few times. The chain carries TRBV7-9 and TRBJ2-6; a weak D match, TRBD1 (5 bases). Looked up from germline, CDR1 is SEHNR and CDR2 is FQNEAQ (reference sequence). V was pared by 0 bases and J by 2 bases, with 5 bases between. The CDR3 runs 15 residues. CDR3 region: CASSLAGAGANVLTF. The CDR3 coding sequence is TGTGCCAGCAGCTTAGCAGGGGCTGGGGCCAACGTCCTGACTTTC.

This chain joins TRBV5-6 and TRBJ2-1; D call uncertain. Between the trimmed V and J ends, which lost 4 bases and 9 bases, there was a span of 14 bases. The CDR3 has 13 amino acids. Germline V CDR1 and CDR2: SGHDT, YYEEEE. The CDR3 here is CASSPDSLGEQFF. CDR3 nucleotide sequence: TGTGCCAGCAGCCCCGATAGTCTGGGTGAGCAGTTCTTC.